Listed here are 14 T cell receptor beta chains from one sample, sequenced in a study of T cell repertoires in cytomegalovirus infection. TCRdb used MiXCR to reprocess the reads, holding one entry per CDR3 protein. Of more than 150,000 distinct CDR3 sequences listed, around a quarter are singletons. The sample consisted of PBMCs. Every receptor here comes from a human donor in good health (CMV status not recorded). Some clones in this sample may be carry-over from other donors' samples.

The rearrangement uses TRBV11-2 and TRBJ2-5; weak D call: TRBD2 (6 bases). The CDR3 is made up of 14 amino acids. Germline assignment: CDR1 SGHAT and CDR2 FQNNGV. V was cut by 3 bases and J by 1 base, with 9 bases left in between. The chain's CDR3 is CASSFQRVQETQYF. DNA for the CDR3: TGTGCCAGCAGCTTTCAGCGGGTCCAAGAGACCCAGTACTTC.

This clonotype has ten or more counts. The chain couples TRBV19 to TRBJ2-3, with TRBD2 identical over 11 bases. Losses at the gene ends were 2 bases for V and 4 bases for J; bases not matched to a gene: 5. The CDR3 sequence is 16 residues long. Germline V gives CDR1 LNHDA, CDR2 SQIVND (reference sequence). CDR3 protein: CASSILAGGPPDTQYF. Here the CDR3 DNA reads TGTGCCAGTAGTATATTAGCGGGGGGGCCGCCAGATACGCAGTATTTT.

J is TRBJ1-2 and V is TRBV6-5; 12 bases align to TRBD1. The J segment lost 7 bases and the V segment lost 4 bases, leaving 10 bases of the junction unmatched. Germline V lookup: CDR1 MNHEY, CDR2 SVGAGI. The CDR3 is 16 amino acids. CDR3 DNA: TGTGCCAGCAGTTTTGGGGGACAGGGGGCGCGAGGTGGCTACACCTTC. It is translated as CASSFGGQGARGGYTF.

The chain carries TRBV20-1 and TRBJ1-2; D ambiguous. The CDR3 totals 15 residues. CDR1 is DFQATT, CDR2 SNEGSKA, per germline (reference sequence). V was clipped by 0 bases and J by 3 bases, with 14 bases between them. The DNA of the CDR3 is TGCAGTGCTAGAGATTCGTCAGGCGGCCACTATGGCTACACCTTC. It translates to CSARDSSGGHYGYTF.

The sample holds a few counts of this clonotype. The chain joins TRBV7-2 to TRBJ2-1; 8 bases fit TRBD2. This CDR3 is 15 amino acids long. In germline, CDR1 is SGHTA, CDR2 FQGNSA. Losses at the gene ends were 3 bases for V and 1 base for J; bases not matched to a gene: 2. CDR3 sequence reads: CASSFSSGSYNEQFF. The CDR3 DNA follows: TGTGCCAGCAGCTTTTCTAGCGGGTCCTACAATGAGCAGTTCTTC.

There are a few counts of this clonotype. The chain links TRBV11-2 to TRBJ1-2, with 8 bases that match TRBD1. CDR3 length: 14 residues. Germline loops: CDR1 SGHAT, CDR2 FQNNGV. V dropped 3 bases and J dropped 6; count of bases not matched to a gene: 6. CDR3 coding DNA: TGTGCCAGCAGCTTTGAGGACAGGGAGGATGGCTACACCTTC. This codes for CASSFEDREDGYTF.

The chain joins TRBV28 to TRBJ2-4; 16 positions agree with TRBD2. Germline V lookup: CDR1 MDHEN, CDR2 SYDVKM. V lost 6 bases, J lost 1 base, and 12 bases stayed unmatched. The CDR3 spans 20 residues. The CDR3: CASSLSPGLAGGGAKNIQYF. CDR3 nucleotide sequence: TGTGCCAGCAGCCTATCTCCGGGACTAGCGGGAGGGGGGGCCAAAAACATTCAGTACTTC.

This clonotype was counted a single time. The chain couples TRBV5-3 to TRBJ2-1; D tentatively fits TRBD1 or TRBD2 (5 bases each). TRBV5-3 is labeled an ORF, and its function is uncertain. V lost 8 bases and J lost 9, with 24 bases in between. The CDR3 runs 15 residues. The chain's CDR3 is CASSPGEGISAEQFF. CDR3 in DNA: TGTGCCAGCAGCCCCGGCGAGGGGATCTCGGCTGAGCAGTTCTTC.

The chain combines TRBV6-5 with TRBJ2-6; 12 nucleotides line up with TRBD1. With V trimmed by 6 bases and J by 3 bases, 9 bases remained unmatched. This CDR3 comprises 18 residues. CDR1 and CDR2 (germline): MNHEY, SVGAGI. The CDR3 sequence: CASSSRDRGPRGANVLTF. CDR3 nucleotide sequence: TGTGCCAGCAGCAGCCGGGACAGGGGGCCGCGTGGGGCCAACGTCCTGACTTTC.

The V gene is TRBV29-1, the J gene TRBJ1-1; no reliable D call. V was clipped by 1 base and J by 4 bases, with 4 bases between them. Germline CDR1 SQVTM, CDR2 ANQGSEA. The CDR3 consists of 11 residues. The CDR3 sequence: CSVEGPTEAFF. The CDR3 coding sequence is TGCAGCGTTGAAGGCCCCACTGAAGCTTTCTTT. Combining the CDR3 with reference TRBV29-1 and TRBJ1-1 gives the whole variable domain SAVISQKPSRDICQRGTSLTIQCQVDSQVTMMFWYRQQPGQSLTLIATANQGSEATYESGFVIDKFPISRPNLTFSTLTVSNMSPEDSSIYLCSVEGPTEAFFGQGTRLTVV.

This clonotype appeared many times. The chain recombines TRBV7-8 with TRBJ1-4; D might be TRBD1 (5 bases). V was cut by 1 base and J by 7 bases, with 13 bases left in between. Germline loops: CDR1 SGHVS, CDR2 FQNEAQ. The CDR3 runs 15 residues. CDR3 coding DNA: TGTGCCAGCAGCTTAGGAGGGGTTGAGCGTGAAAAACTGTTTTTT. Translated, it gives CASSLGGVEREKLFF. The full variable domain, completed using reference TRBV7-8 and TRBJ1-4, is GAGVSQSPRYKVAKRGQDVALRCDPISGHVSLFWYQQALGQGPEFLTYFQNEAQLDKSGLPSDRFFAERPEGSVSTLKIQRTQQEDSAVYLCASSLGGVEREKLFFGSGTQLSVL.

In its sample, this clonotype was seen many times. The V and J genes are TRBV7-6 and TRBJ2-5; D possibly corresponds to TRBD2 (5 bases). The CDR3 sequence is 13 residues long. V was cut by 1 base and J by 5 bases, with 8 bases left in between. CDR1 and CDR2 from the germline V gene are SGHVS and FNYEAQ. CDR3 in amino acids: CASSLDQRETQYF. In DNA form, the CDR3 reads TGTGCCAGCAGCTTAGATCAGCGGGAGACCCAGTACTTC.

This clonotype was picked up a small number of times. Here the CDR3 reads CASSLRLAGAADTQYF. For the CDR3, the DNA is TGTGCCAGCAGTCTCAGACTAGCGGGAGCCGCAGATACGCAGTATTTT. The J gene is TRBJ2-3, the V gene TRBV28, with 12 bases matching TRBD2. CDR3 size: 16 residues. CDR1 and CDR2 (germline): MDHEN, SYDVKM. V shed 5 bases and J 4 bases; nucleotides not matched to a gene: 7.

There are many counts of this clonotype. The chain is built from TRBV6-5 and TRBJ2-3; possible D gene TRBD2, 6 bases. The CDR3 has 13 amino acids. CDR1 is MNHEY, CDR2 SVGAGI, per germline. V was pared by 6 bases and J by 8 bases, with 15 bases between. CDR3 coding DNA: TGTGCCAGCAGACTTACTATGGGGGGTACGCAGTATTTT. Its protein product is CASRLTMGGTQYF.